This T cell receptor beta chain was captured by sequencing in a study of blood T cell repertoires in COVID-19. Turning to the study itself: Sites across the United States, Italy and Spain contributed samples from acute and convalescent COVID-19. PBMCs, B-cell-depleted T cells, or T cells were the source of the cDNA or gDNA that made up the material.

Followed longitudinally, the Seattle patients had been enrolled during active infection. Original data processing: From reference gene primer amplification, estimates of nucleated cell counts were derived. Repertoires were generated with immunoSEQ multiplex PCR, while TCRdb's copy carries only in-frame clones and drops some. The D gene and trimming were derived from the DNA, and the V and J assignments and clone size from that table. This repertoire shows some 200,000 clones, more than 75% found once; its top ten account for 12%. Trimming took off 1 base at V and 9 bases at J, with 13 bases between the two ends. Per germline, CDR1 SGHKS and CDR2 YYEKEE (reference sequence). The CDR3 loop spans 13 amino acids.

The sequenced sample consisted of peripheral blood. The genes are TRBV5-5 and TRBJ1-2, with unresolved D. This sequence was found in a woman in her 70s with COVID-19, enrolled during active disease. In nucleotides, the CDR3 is TGTGCCAGCAGCTTGATACCGTCTGCGAGCTACACCTTC. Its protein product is CASSLIPSASYTF.